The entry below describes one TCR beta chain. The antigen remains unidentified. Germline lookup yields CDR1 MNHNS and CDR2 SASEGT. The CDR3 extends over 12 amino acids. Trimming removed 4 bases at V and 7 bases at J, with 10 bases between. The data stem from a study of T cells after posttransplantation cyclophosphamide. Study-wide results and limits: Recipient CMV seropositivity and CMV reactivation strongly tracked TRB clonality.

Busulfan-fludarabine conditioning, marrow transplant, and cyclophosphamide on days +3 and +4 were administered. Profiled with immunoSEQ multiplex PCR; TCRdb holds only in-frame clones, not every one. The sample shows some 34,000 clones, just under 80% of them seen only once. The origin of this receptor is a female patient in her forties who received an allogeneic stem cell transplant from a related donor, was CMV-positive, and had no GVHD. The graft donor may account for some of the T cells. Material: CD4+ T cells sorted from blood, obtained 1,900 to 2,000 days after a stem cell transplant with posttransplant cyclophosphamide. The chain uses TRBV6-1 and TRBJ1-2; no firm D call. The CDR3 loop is CASSVTGGGYTF. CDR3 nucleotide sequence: TGTGCCAGCAGTGTGACGGGAGGTGGCTACACCTTC.